One and the same sample provided the 22 T cell receptor beta chains below, sequenced in a study of CD8+CD57+ T cells in acquired aplastic anemia. Profiling of TCR beta VDJ combinations and CDR3 sequences used genomic DNA as template. TCRdb re-analysed the reads in MiXCR, keeping a single row per CDR3 protein. Of around 200,000 distinct CDR3 sequences listed, roughly 60% are singletons. By flow cytometry, patients selected for sequencing had shown an expansion of CD8+CD57+ cells. Sequenced sample: sorted CD4+, CD8+, or CD8+CD57+ T cells (not recorded which) from PBMCs. Receptor source: a human donor with aplastic anemia.

The rearrangement joins TRBV20-1 to TRBJ1-2; D possibly corresponds to TRBD1 (6 bases). V shed 6 bases and J shed 7 bases, with 12 bases lying between them. The germline CDR1 and CDR2 sequences are DFQATT and SNEGSKA (reference sequence). The CDR3 consists of 11 residues. As DNA, the CDR3 is TGCAGTGCCGATTGGACAGCTGGCTACACCTTC. It yields the protein CSADWTAGYTF.

As to this clonotype: This could be a read error, since a much larger clone is one nucleotide away. The CDR3 loop reads CASSVGPGGSYEQYF. The CDR3 region has the DNA TGTGCCAGCAGCGTAGGGCCAGGGGGCTCCTACGAGCAGTACTTC. This rearrangement joins TRBV7-9 to TRBJ2-7; 7 positions match TRBD1. Losses at the gene ends were 5 bases for V and 0 bases for J; bases not matched to a gene: 7. Germline V gene sequence: CDR1 SEHNR, CDR2 FQNEAQ (reference sequence). This CDR3 has 15 residues. Combining the CDR3 with reference TRBV7-9 and TRBJ2-7 gives the whole variable domain DTGVSQNPRHKITKRGQNVTFRCDPISEHNRLYWYRQTLGQGPEFLTYFQNEAQLEKSRLLSDRFSAERPKGSFSTLEIQRTEQGDSAMYLCASSVGPGGSYEQYFGPGTRLTVT.

This clonotype has just a few counts. This sequence joins TRBV15 and TRBJ2-7; D may be TRBD2 (5 bases). The CDR3 is 14 amino acids. Germline V gene sequence: CDR1 LNHNV, CDR2 YYDKDF (reference sequence). Trimming removed 1 base at V and 6 bases at J, with 13 bases between. This CDR3 is CATSRGRWETEQYF. CDR3 coding DNA: TGTGCCACCAGCAGAGGTCGGTGGGAGACCGAGCAGTACTTC.

This clonotype appeared many times. The rearrangement joins TRBV7-9 to TRBJ2-1; D is tentatively TRBD1 or TRBD2 (6 bases each). Trimming left V 4 bases short and J 5 bases short, with 12 bases between. The CDR3 is made up of 14 amino acids. Germline V gene data show CDR1 as SEHNR and CDR2 as FQNEAQ (reference sequence). CDR3 in amino acids: CASSYAGQNNEQFF. The CDR3 DNA is TGTGCCAGCAGCTACGCGGGACAAAACAATGAGCAGTTCTTC.

This clonotype was recorded only once. The J gene is TRBJ2-2, the V gene TRBV7-3; tentatively, D is TRBD2 (6 bases). Germline-derived CDR1 and CDR2 are SGHTA and FQGTGA. This CDR3 region has 16 residues. V was pared by 3 bases and J by 0 bases, with 11 bases between. This CDR3 reads CASSLATGANTGELFF. DNA of the CDR3: TGTGCCAGCAGCTTGGCCACGGGGGCGAACACCGGGGAGCTGTTTTTT. The whole variable domain, remainder taken from reference TRBV7-3 and TRBJ2-2, is GAGVSQTPSNKVTEKGKYVELRCDPISGHTALYWYRQSLGQGPEFLIYFQGTGAADDSGLPNDRFFAVRPEGSVSTLKIQRTERGDSAVYLCASSLATGANTGELFFGEGSRLTVL.

The chain carries TRBV24-1 and TRBJ1-1; D gene uncertain. V was pared by 2 bases and J by 4 bases, with 7 bases between. This CDR3 is built from 13 residues. The germline CDR1 and CDR2 sequences are KGHDR and SFDVKD. CDR3 DNA: TGTGCCACCAGTGATTCTCGCGGCACTGAAGCTTTCTTT. Protein product: CATSDSRGTEAFF.

This chain uses TRBV9 with TRBJ1-2, with TRBD1 as a possible D gene (6 bases). The ends were cut back, 3 bases at V and 13 bases at J, with 16 bases in the middle. The CDR3 extends over 12 amino acids. Germline-derived CDR1 and CDR2 are SGDLS and YYNGEE. The CDR3 region is CASSEGGSRCTF. In nucleotides, the CDR3 is TGTGCCAGCAGCGAAGGGGGTTCTCGCTGCACCTTC.

This chain links TRBV15 with TRBJ1-1, with a weak D call TRBD1 (5 bases). Per the germline V gene, CDR1 is LNHNV and CDR2 is YYDKDF (reference sequence). The CDR3 sequence is 15 residues long. The V gene lost 2 bases and the J gene lost 1 base, with 11 bases spanning the gap. This CDR3 is CATSRPGTANTEAFF. The DNA for the CDR3 is TGTGCCACCAGCAGACCCGGGACGGCGAACACTGAAGCTTTCTTT.

With regard to this clonotype: A much bigger clone sits one base away, suggesting this may be a read error. The V call is TRBV19, the J call TRBJ1-6; D is unresolved. Germline CDR1 and CDR2: LNHDA and SQIVND (reference sequence). This CDR3 has 14 amino acids. The DNA for the CDR3 is TGTGCCAGTAGCGGGAGCTCCTATAATCCACCCCTCCACTTT. Translated: CASSGSSYNPPLHF.

The genes are TRBV29-1 and TRBJ2-1, with D perhaps matching TRBD1 or TRBD2 (5 bases each). Trimming cost V 1 base and J 3 bases, with 10 bases left between them. The germline V gene has CDR1 SQVTM and CDR2 ANQGSEA. CDR3 size: 14 residues. Written as DNA, the CDR3 is TGCAGCGTTGAAGGCAGGGACGTCTACAATGAGCAGTTCTTC. It codes for CSVEGRDVYNEQFF.

This clonotype has only a few counts. The J gene is TRBJ2-7, the V gene TRBV29-1; D uncertain. The CDR3 sequence is 12 residues long. CDR1 and CDR2 (germline): SQVTM, ANQGSEA. V was trimmed by 4 bases and J by 6 bases, leaving 13 bases between them. The CDR3 loop reads CSVAPSPLEQYF. The CDR3 nucleotides read TGCAGCGTTGCCCCATCCCCTCTCGAGCAGTACTTC.

The CDR3 is CASSLLSRGDYGYTF. Written as DNA, the CDR3 is TGTGCCAGCAGTTTATTGTCGCGAGGGGACTATGGCTACACCTTC. The gene calls are TRBV12-3 or TRBV12-4 and TRBJ1-2, with TRBD1 as a possible D gene (5 bases). Trimming cost V 2 bases and J 3 bases, with 13 bases left between them. The CDR3 length is 15 residues.

This chain uses TRBV10-2 with TRBJ2-7, with TRBD1 matching over 7 bases. The junction had 5 bases not matched to a gene; V was cut back by 6 bases and J by 3 bases. The CDR3 length is 13 residues. Germline V gives CDR1 WSHSY, CDR2 SAAADI. CDR3 nucleotides: TGCGCCAGCAGAGCCGGGACAGTCTACGAGCAGTACTTC. Encoded protein: CASRAGTVYEQYF.

The V and J genes are TRBV5-6 and TRBJ2-1; unclear D gene. Trimming took off 7 bases at V and 5 bases at J, with 16 bases between the two ends. This CDR3 spans 14 amino acids. Germline V lookup: CDR1 SGHDT, CDR2 YYEEEE. CDR3 amino acids: CASCRWDGDNEQFF. The CDR3 DNA reads as TGTGCCAGCTGCCGGTGGGATGGAGACAATGAGCAGTTCTTC.

Regarding this clonotype: A read error may account for a junction end that differs from germline. The gene calls are TRBV9 and TRBJ1-2; the D is unclear. The CDR3 runs 12 residues. CDR1 and CDR2 from the germline V gene are SGDLS and YYNGEE. The CDR3 reads CASSLDVGGYNF. CDR3 nucleotides: TGTGCCAGCAGTTTGGACGTGGGAGGCTACAACTTC.

The chain employs TRBV20-1 and TRBJ1-2; D might be TRBD1 (6 bases). Between the trimmed V and J ends, which lost 7 bases and 4 bases, there was a span of 13 bases. Germline V gives CDR1 DFQATT, CDR2 SNEGSKA (reference sequence). The CDR3 is 12 amino acids. The CDR3 DNA is TGCAGTGATCAGGGGAGTCCCTATGGCTACACCTTC. Amino acids: CSDQGSPYGYTF.

CDR3 sequence (DNA): TGTGCCAGCAGCGCGAAGGTATCCGTCGGCGGAAGGATTTCACCCCTCCACTTT. Translation gives CASSAKVSVGGRISPLHF. The chain links TRBV9 to TRBJ1-6; D gene uncertain. V lost 3 bases to trimming and J lost 9 bases, with 25 bases between them. The germline V gene has CDR1 SGDLS and CDR2 YYNGEE. CDR3 length equals 18 residues.

The chain combines TRBV19 with TRBJ2-7; D may be TRBD2 (6 bases). The CDR3 has 16 amino acids. Per germline, CDR1 LNHDA and CDR2 SQIVND (reference sequence). The V end lost 9 bases, the J end lost 5 bases, and 26 bases lay between the germline ends. In nucleotides, the CDR3 is TGTGCCAGAAGCCCCTTACGGGGGTCTTCTAGGCACGAGCAGTACTTC. Its translation: CARSPLRGSSRHEQYF.

This clonotype was picked up a small number of times. The V call is TRBV12-3 or TRBV12-4, the J call TRBJ2-7, with 13 bases that match TRBD2. CDR3 length: 15 amino acids. Unmatched junction bases numbered 7, after V lost 5 bases and J lost 6 bases. The DNA of the CDR3 is TGTGCCAGCAGTGCCCCGACTAGCGGGAGGCTCGAGCAGTACTTC. It yields the protein CASSAPTSGRLEQYF.

The genes are TRBV15 and TRBJ2-5; 7 nucleotides agree with TRBD1. This CDR3 is 14 amino acids long. V lost 3 bases and J lost 6; bases outside the gene matches: 7. Germline CDR1 and CDR2: LNHNV and YYDKDF (reference sequence). The CDR3 DNA follows: TGTGCCACCAGCAGCCTTCAGGGGGTGAAGACCCAGTACTTC. The encoded protein is CATSSLQGVKTQYF.

This clonotype has just a few counts. J is TRBJ1-6 and V is TRBV20-1; D not resolved. The germline V gene has CDR1 DFQATT and CDR2 SNEGSKA (reference sequence). The CDR3 is 14 residues long. Trimming removed 4 bases from V and 8 bases from J, with 15 bases in between. This chain's CDR3 is CSATLPGSHSPLHF. CDR3 DNA sequence: TGCAGTGCTACCCTCCCGGGGTCGCATTCACCCCTCCACTTT.

This clonotype was seen only a few times. The V call is TRBV19, the J call TRBJ1-1; D gene uncertain. The V gene lost 0 bases and the J gene lost 1 base, with 9 bases spanning the gap. The CDR3 loop spans 15 amino acids. Germline V CDR1 and CDR2: LNHDA, SQIVND (reference sequence). The CDR3 region has the DNA TGTGCCAGTAGTATAGATACGACCCCGAACACTGAAGCTTTCTTT. Translated, it gives CASSIDTTPNTEAFF.